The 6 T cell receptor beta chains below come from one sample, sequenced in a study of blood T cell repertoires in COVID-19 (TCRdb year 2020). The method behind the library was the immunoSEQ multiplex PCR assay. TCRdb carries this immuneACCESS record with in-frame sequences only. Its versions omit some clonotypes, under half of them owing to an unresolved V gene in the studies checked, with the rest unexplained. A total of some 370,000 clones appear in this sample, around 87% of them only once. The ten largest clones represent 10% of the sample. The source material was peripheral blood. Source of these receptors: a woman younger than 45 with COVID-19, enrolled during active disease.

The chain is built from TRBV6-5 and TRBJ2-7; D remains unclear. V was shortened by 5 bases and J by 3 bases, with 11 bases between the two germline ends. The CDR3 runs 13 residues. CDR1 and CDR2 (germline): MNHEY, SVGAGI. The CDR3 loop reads CASSNLQYYEQYF. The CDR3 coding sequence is TGTGCCAGCAGTAATCTTCAGTACTACGAGCAGTACTTC.

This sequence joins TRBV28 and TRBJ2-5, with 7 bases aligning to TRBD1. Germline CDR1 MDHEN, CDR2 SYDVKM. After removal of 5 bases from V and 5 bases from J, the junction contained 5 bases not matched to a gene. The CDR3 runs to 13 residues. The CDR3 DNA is TGTGCCAGCAGTGTGGGACAGTTTGAGACCCAGTACTTC. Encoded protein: CASSVGQFETQYF.

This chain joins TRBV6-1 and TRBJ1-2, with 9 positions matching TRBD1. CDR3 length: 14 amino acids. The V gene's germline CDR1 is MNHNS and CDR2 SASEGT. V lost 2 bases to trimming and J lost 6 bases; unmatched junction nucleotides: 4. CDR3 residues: CASSENRGQDGYTF. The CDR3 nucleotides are TGTGCCAGCAGTGAAAACAGGGGGCAGGATGGCTACACCTTC.

Written as DNA, the CDR3 is TGCGCCAGCAGTCGTGGGACAGCCCATAATGAAAAACTGTTTTTT. Translating it yields CASSRGTAHNEKLFF. The genes are TRBV23-1 and TRBJ1-4; 7 bases are shared with TRBD1. TRBV23-1 belongs to the ORF category, with a function that is uncertain. After removal of 4 bases from V and 4 bases from J, the junction contained 6 bases not matched to a gene. The CDR3 sequence is 15 residues long.

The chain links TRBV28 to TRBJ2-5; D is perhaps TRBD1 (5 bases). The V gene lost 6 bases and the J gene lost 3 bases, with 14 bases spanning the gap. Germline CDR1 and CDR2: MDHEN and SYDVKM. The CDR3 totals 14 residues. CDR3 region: CASSHPAGKETQYF. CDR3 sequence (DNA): TGTGCCAGCAGCCACCCCGCAGGGAAAGAGACCCAGTACTTC.

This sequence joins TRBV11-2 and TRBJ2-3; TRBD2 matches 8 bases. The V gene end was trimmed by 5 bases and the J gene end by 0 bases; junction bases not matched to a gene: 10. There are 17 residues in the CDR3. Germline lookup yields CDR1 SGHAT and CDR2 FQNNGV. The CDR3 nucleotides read TGTGCCAGCAGCCAGAGAAGCGGGGGAACAAGCACAGATACGCAGTATTTT. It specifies CASSQRSGGTSTDTQYF.